The rows below give T cell receptor beta chains drawn from one sample of a study of identical twins. TCRdb used MiXCR to reprocess the 5' RACE reads, holding one entry per CDR3 protein. Of 600,000 to 800,000 distinct CDR3 sequences in the sample, 21% are singletons; the top ten hold around 4.4%. The same data also went into a second study, on T cells expressing NK-cell markers.

What was sequenced was PBMCs. The receptors come from a woman aged 18-29 years in good health. CDR3s leave out the opening cysteine and the closing phenylalanine or tryptophan.

V gene	J gene	CDR3 protein
TRBV7-2	TRBJ2-7	ASSLALAPYEQY
TRBV5-5	TRBJ2-7	ASSLFLSYEQY
TRBV10-3	TRBJ2-1	AIRETKGGVPGNEQF
TRBV4-3	TRBJ1-2	ASSPTGRDYGYT
TRBV5-1	TRBJ1-6	ASSRDAGFRSPLH
TRBV20-1	TRBJ2-7	SARAGQNEQY
TRBV20-1	TRBJ2-3	SARYREGSTDTQY
TRBV12-3/TRBV12-4	TRBJ2-3	ASSSGLGGSTDTQY
TRBV7-2	TRBJ2-1	ASSLWDRGGNEQF
TRBV15	TRBJ2-5	ATSGSRGRQETQY
TRBV12-3/TRBV12-4	TRBJ2-5	ASKTSGQETQY
TRBV10-3	TRBJ1-5	AISPGGNQPQH
TRBV12-3/TRBV12-4	TRBJ2-1	ASSRDLTGYEQF
TRBV12-5	TRBJ2-5	ASRWTSGTNVETQY
TRBV7-2	TRBJ1-1	ASTGTGTNTEAF
TRBV20-1	TRBJ2-7	SVLGDRGEQY
TRBV7-9	TRBJ2-5	ASSLGGLAGEEETQY
TRBV2	TRBJ1-1	ASSEGVRGWNTEAF
TRBV30	TRBJ1-5	AWSSESNQPQH
TRBV9	TRBJ2-7	ASSVEPGLSYEQY
TRBV7-8	TRBJ2-7	ASRDPGKGIGEQY
TRBV9	TRBJ2-3	ASSPRGGGPTDTQY
TRBV12-3/TRBV12-4	TRBJ2-5	ASSHIRETQY
TRBV20-1	TRBJ2-5	SARDPLRVTQY
TRBV6-5	TRBJ1-4	ASSFVKNEKLF
TRBV15	TRBJ2-2	ATSRAQGAPRSGELF
TRBV11-1	TRBJ2-1	ASSPEGSGRGSYNEQF
TRBV20-1	TRBJ2-7	SISRDSHYEQY
TRBV6-1	TRBJ2-7	ASSLGAYSSYEQY
TRBV12-3/TRBV12-4	TRBJ2-2	ASTENRGSGELF
TRBV7-3	TRBJ2-1	ASGPGAHYNEQF